The clone carrying this T cell receptor (beta chain) was picked up a small number of times. Germline CDR1 and CDR2: LNHDA and SQIVND (reference sequence). V gave up 8 bases and J gave up 0 bases, with 11 bases separating them. This CDR3 has 13 residues. This entry comes from a study of T cell repertoires in aging, cancer and after chemotherapy. TCR beta rearrangements were amplified from peripheral blood genomic DNA. TRB rearrangements spanning V, D and J were amplified using mixed TRB-A/B primers. TCRdb redid the calling of the multiplex PCR reads with MiXCR, one entry per CDR3 protein. Of several thousand distinct CDR3 sequences in the sample, less than 65% were seen once.

The chain links TRBV19 to TRBJ2-7; no definite D call. The source of this sequence is a human donor with a solid tumor. Material for sequencing was blood. The CDR3 DNA sequence: TGTGCCAGTTCAGAGACCAGCTCCTACGAGCAGTACTTC. Its protein product is CASSETSSYEQYF.